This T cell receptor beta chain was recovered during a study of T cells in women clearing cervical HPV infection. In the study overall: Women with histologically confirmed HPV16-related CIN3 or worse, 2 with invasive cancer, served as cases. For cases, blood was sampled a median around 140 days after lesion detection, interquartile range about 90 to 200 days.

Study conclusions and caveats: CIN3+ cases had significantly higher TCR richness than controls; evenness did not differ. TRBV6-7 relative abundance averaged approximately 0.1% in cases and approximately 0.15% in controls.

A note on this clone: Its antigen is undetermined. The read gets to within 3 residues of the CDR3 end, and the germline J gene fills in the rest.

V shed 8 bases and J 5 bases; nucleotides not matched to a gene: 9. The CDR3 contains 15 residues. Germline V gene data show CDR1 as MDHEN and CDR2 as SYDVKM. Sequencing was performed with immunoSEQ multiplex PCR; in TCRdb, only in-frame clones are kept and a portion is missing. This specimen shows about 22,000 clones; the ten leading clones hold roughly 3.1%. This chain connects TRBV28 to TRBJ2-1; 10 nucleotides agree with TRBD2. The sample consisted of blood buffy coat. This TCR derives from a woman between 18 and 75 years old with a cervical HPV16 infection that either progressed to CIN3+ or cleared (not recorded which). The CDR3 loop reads CASDGTSGINNEQFF. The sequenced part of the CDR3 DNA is TGTGCCAGCGACGGAACTAGCGGGATTAACAATGAG.